This TCR beta chain was sequenced during a study of cytomegalovirus exposure and HLA in healthy donors. Both 60 Vbeta primers and 13 Jbeta primers went into the PCR. TCRdb's copy holds only in-frame clones and misses some; the assay was immunoSEQ multiplex PCR. The sample contains 150,000 to 200,000 clones, around three quarters of which appear only once. Study-wide findings and caveats: In an earlier analysis, about 87% or about 30%: the productive usage of most TCR beta V segments. Later analysis suggested links between common viral pathogens and several top significant clusters. The study carried out a later analysis of TCR beta sequences. It associated about 15,000 of them with specific HLA alleles at a false discovery rate of 0.05.

As regards this clone: No antigen is known for it.

This CDR3 spans 16 amino acids. The V and J ends lost 1 base and 2 bases respectively, with 15 bases between them. Germline V lookup: CDR1 SGHRS, CDR2 YFSETQ. What was sequenced was PBMCs. The chain is built from TRBV5-1 and TRBJ2-5, with D perhaps TRBD1 (5 bases). The source is a woman in her fifties or sixties in good health and CMV-seronegative. The chain's CDR3 is CASSLFLFQGQETQYF. CDR3 bases: TGCGCCAGCAGCTTGTTTCTATTCCAGGGACAAGAGACCCAGTACTTC.